These 6 T cell receptor beta chains were all obtained from the same sample, sequenced in a study of shared clonotypes between healthy human individuals. TCRdb's table, derived via immunoSEQ multiplex PCR, lists solely in-frame clones and lacks some. The sample lists hundreds of thousands of clones; around 77% were seen once. Source material: PBMCs. The receptors here all came from a woman aged 40 to 50 in good health. Some clones in this sample may be carry-over from other donors' samples.

This clone was counted at least ten times. CDR3 amino acids: CASSLAVRTGGLGSYEQYF. The CDR3, as DNA: TGTGCCAGCAGCTTAGCGGTGAGAACAGGGGGACTGGGGTCCTACGAGCAGTACTTC. The chain employs TRBV7-2 and TRBJ2-7, with 8 bases that match TRBD1. Trimming removed 0 bases from V and 1 base from J; junction bases left unmatched: 14. This CDR3 is built from 19 residues. Germline V gene sequence: CDR1 SGHTA, CDR2 FQGNSA.

The chain combines TRBV7-9 with TRBJ1-5; TRBD1 matches at 10 bases. The germline gives CDR1 SEHNR, CDR2 FQNEAQ (reference sequence). CDR3 length equals 17 residues. V was clipped by 4 bases and J by 2 bases; unmatched bases: 8. The CDR3 region has the DNA TGTGCCAGCAGCTCCAGCGAGACAGGGGGCGGCAATCAGCCCCAGCATTTT. It yields the protein CASSSSETGGGNQPQHF.

CDR3 sequence reads: CASSLRGNTEAFF. DNA for the CDR3: TGTGCCAGCAGCCTCAGAGGGAACACTGAAGCTTTCTTT. The rearrangement joins TRBV7-8 to TRBJ1-1; the D is unclear. CDR3 length: 13 amino acids. Germline assignment: CDR1 SGHVS and CDR2 FQNEAQ. V lost 5 bases to trimming and J lost 1 base, with 8 bases between them.

This clone has just one count. The V and J genes are TRBV25-1 and TRBJ2-3, with 10 nucleotides matching TRBD1. The germline V gene has CDR1 MGHDK and CDR2 SYGVNS. Trimming removed 0 bases from V and 2 bases from J; junction bases left unmatched: 8. The CDR3 consists of 18 residues. The CDR3 nucleotides read TGTGCCAGCAGTGAATACCCCCGGGACAGGGGTGACACAGATACGCAGTATTTT. Protein product: CASSEYPRDRGDTDTQYF.

The chain has TRBV29-1 and TRBJ2-5; 11 positions agree with TRBD2. The CDR3 has 15 amino acids. Trimming removed 6 bases from V and 5 bases from J; junction bases left unmatched: 11. Germline CDR1 is SQVTM and CDR2 is ANQGSEA. The CDR3 region has the DNA TGCAGCGTACTCCCTGGACTAGCGGGTGGGGAGACCCAGTACTTC. Translating it yields CSVLPGLAGGETQYF.

The rearrangement uses TRBV5-4 and TRBJ2-7, with D maybe TRBD2 (6 bases). The V end was cut by 0 bases, the J end by 5 bases, with 12 bases between. Per the germline V gene, CDR1 is SGHNT and CDR2 is YYREEE (reference sequence). CDR3 length: 14 amino acids. CDR3 amino acids: CASSLEAGRHEQYF. The CDR3, as DNA: TGTGCCAGCAGCTTGGAGGCAGGGAGGCACGAGCAGTACTTC.